The 27 T cell receptor beta chains listed next were all sequenced from one sample in a study of CD8 T cells in ankylosing spondylitis. TCRdb itself ran the 5' RACE reads through MiXCR, one entry per CDR3 protein. The top ten hold 2.6% of the sample, which has approximately 250,000 distinct CDR3 sequences, approximately 10% seen once. The sample taken for sequencing was blood, either unsorted or a sorted T cell fraction (not recorded which). The source is a male donor with ankylosing spondylitis or in good health (not recorded which).

This clonotype has just a few counts. The rearrangement links TRBV6-1 to TRBJ2-1, with TRBD2 as a possible D gene (6 bases). Germline V gene lookup returns CDR1 MNHNS and CDR2 SASEGT. The V end lost 5 bases, the J end lost 8 bases, and 10 bases lay between the germline ends. CDR3 length equals 12 residues. DNA for the CDR3: TGTGCCAGCAGTCGCAGGGAGGATGAGCAGTTCTTC. Translating gives CASSRREDEQFF.

This clonotype was recorded at least ten times. V usage is TRBV12-3 or TRBV12-4 and J usage is TRBJ2-5, with D tentatively TRBD1 or TRBD2 (5 bases each). The CDR3 length is 15 residues. V dropped 3 bases and J dropped 5 bases, with 16 bases sitting between them. CDR3 coding DNA: TGTGCCAGCAGTTTCGGGGCTGGGCCGGGGGAGACCCAGTACTTC. Encoded protein: CASSFGAGPGETQYF.

CDR3 region: CASSVQGPNTGELFF. In nucleotides, the CDR3 is TGTGCCAGTAGCGTACAGGGTCCGAACACCGGGGAGCTGTTTTTT. The rearrangement uses TRBV19 and TRBJ2-2, with D tentatively TRBD1 (6 bases). Germline values: CDR1 LNHDA, CDR2 SQIVND (reference sequence). V lost 6 bases and J 0 bases, leaving 11 bases between the germline ends. This CDR3 contains 15 residues.

Ten or more counts support this clonotype. This chain uses TRBV7-8 with TRBJ1-5; TRBD1 agrees at 8 bases. This CDR3 comprises 15 residues. CDR1 is SGHVS, CDR2 FQNEAQ, per germline. V trimming: 1 base; J trimming: 6 bases; junction bases outside the gene matches: 5. CDR3 DNA sequence: TGTGCCAGCAGCTTAGGGGACAGGTCCTCTCAGCCCCAGCATTTT. It specifies CASSLGDRSSQPQHF.

At least ten counts were recorded for this clonotype. The chain carries TRBV7-9 and TRBJ1-1; 11 nucleotides line up with TRBD1. V gave up 7 bases and J gave up 5 bases; unmatched junction bases: 9. CDR1 and CDR2 from the germline V gene are SEHNR and FQNEAQ (reference sequence). The CDR3 spans 15 residues. The CDR3 DNA reads TGTGCCAGCACCTCGGACAGGGGGCCAAGGACTGAAGCTTTCTTT. This sequence encodes CASTSDRGPRTEAFF.

There are many counts of this clonotype. This chain uses TRBV5-1 with TRBJ2-7; 9 bases are shared with TRBD1. The CDR3 totals 14 residues. Germline V gene sequence: CDR1 SGHRS, CDR2 YFSETQ. Losses at the gene ends were 4 bases for V and 3 bases for J; bases not matched to a gene: 5. Here the CDR3 DNA reads TGCGCCAGCAGCCGAGGGACAGGGAGCTACGAGCAGTACTTC. Translated: CASSRGTGSYEQYF.

This clonotype was observed many times. The chain carries TRBV6-5 and TRBJ2-5; 7 bases are a match to TRBD2. Trimming at V came to 2 bases and at J to 2 bases, leaving 8 bases not matched to a gene. CDR1 and CDR2 (germline): MNHEY, SVGAGI. The CDR3 spans 16 residues. The chain's CDR3 is CASSYPLAGLQETQYF. CDR3 nucleotides: TGTGCCAGCAGTTACCCCCTGGCGGGACTACAAGAGACCCAGTACTTC.

This clonotype was recorded many times. The V gene is TRBV10-3, the J gene TRBJ2-7; no clear D gene. The CDR3 totals 11 residues. In germline, CDR1 is ENHRY, CDR2 SYGVKD. Trimming shortened V by 3 bases and J by 2 bases, and 2 bases separated the two germline ends. CDR3 sequence (DNA): TGTGCCATCAGTGACCCCTACGAGCAGTACTTC. Amino acids: CAISDPYEQYF.

This clonotype was found many times. The chain has TRBV10-3 and TRBJ2-6; D may be TRBD1 or TRBD2 (5 bases each). The CDR3 runs to 18 residues. V lost 4 bases and J lost 3, with 19 bases in between. Germline V gene sequence: CDR1 ENHRY, CDR2 SYGVKD. The CDR3 DNA is TGTGCCATCAGTGCCCGGGACCCGGTCGCCGGTGGGGCCAACGTCCTGACTTTC. This encodes CAISARDPVAGGANVLTF.

The sample holds many counts of this clonotype. The rearrangement uses TRBV12-3 or TRBV12-4 and TRBJ2-7; the D gene is possibly TRBD1 (6 bases). With 4 bases removed from V and 3 bases from J, the gap between germline ends came to 10 bases. The CDR3 is made up of 13 amino acids. CDR3 in amino acids: CASSYNRDYEQYF. The CDR3 bases are TGTGCCAGCAGTTATAACAGGGACTACGAGCAGTACTTC.

This clonotype was counted at least ten times. The chain couples TRBV5-1 to TRBJ2-1; perhaps TRBD2 as D (6 bases). In germline, CDR1 is SGHRS, CDR2 YFSETQ. The CDR3 is 16 amino acids. Trimming shortened V by 4 bases and J by 5 bases, and 19 bases separated the two germline ends. The CDR3 coding sequence is TGCGCCAGCAGCCAGAACCCGGCTAGCGTTGACAATGAGCAGTTCTTC. It specifies CASSQNPASVDNEQFF.

This clonotype showed up many times. This sequence joins TRBV11-2 and TRBJ2-5; 11 bases map to TRBD2. The germline CDR1 and CDR2 sequences are SGHAT and FQNNGV. CDR3 length: 15 residues. The V segment lost 3 bases and the J segment 5 bases; nucleotides outside the gene matches: 5. The CDR3 spells CASSFSGGAEETQYF. The DNA of the CDR3 is TGTGCCAGCAGCTTTAGCGGGGGGGCCGAGGAGACCCAGTACTTC.

This clonotype was seen at least ten times. The chain recombines TRBV12-3 or TRBV12-4 with TRBJ1-2, with TRBD1 as a possible D gene (6 bases). The CDR3 has 13 residues. V was trimmed by 4 bases and J by 3 bases, leaving 9 bases between them. CDR3 sequence (DNA): TGTGCCAGCAGTTGGGGGGCCGACTATGGCTACACCTTC. As protein: CASSWGADYGYTF.

Many counts were recorded for this clonotype. The chain carries TRBV6-5 and TRBJ1-5; D not resolved. Germline V gene lookup returns CDR1 MNHEY and CDR2 SVGAGI. The CDR3 is 14 residues long. The V end was cut by 2 bases, the J end by 5 bases, with 10 bases between. The CDR3 nucleotides read TGTGCCAGCAGTTACGGTTCAGAGTATCAGCCCCAGCATTTT. Translation gives CASSYGSEYQPQHF.

The chain carries TRBV5-1 and TRBJ2-1, with D perhaps matching TRBD1 or TRBD2 (5 bases each). This CDR3 comprises 13 residues. The V gene lost 0 bases and the J gene lost 8 bases, with 9 bases spanning the gap. The germline gives CDR1 SGHRS, CDR2 YFSETQ. CDR3 in amino acids: CASSLVGDHEQFF. CDR3 bases: TGCGCCAGCAGCTTGGTCGGGGACCATGAGCAGTTCTTC.

This clonotype has a count of ten or more. CDR3 amino acids: CASSPQGGRNTEAFF. CDR3 nucleotide sequence: TGTGCCAGCAGCCCGCAGGGGGGGAGGAACACTGAAGCTTTCTTT. This rearrangement joins TRBV3-1 to TRBJ1-1; 7 nucleotides match TRBD1. The ends lost 4 bases at V and 1 base at J; junction bases unmatched: 6. From germline, CDR1 is LGHDT and CDR2 YNNKEL (reference sequence). This CDR3 has 15 residues. The whole variable domain, filled in from reference TRBV3-1 and TRBJ1-1, reads DTAVSQTPKYLVTQMGNDKSIKCEQNLGHDTMYWYKQDSKKFLKIMFSYNNKELIINETVPNRFSPKSPDKAHLNLHINSLELGDSAVYFCASSPQGGRNTEAFFGQGTRLTVV.

This clonotype showed up just a few times. The chain uses TRBV20-1 and TRBJ2-1, with D maybe TRBD2 (6 bases). The CDR3 totals 15 residues. Germline CDR1 and CDR2: DFQATT and SNEGSKA (reference sequence). Trimming took off 2 bases at V and 4 bases at J, with 15 bases between the two ends. CDR3 protein: CSARRVAEPYNEQFF. The DNA of the CDR3 is TGCAGTGCTAGACGGGTAGCGGAGCCATACAATGAGCAGTTCTTC.

Ten or more counts support this clonotype. This sequence joins TRBV15 and TRBJ2-2; D is undetermined. CDR3 length equals 16 residues. V was shortened by 2 bases and J by 3 bases, with 13 bases between the two germline ends. Germline lookup yields CDR1 LNHNV and CDR2 YYDKDF (reference sequence). In DNA, the CDR3 is TGTGCCACCAGCAGACTCCCTGACCGCTACACCGGGGAGCTGTTTTTT. This encodes CATSRLPDRYTGELFF.

This clonotype was picked up many times. The chain recombines TRBV4-2 with TRBJ2-7, with unresolved D. V was trimmed by 5 bases and J by 1 base, leaving 3 bases between them. The V gene's germline CDR1 is LGHNA and CDR2 YNFKEQ. The length of the CDR3 is 11 residues. The CDR3 is CASSNSYEQYF. The DNA of the CDR3 is TGTGCCAGCAGCAATTCCTACGAGCAGTACTTC.

This chain joins TRBV11-2 and TRBJ2-5; 8 nucleotides align to TRBD2. V dropped 10 bases and J dropped 4; count of bases not matched to a gene: 14. CDR1 is SGHAT and CDR2 is FQNNGV in the germline V gene. This CDR3 is 15 amino acids long. CDR3 amino acids: CATGRGGPRGETQYF. CDR3 bases: TGTGCCACCGGGAGGGGGGGGCCCAGAGGAGAGACCCAGTACTTC.

This clonotype was detected many times. The chain joins TRBV12-3 or TRBV12-4 to TRBJ2-1; D remains ambiguous. This CDR3 spans 12 amino acids. V dropped 4 bases and J dropped 9 bases, with 10 bases sitting between them. CDR3 sequence: CASSSRRAEQFF. As DNA, the CDR3 is TGTGCCAGCAGTTCCCGACGGGCTGAGCAGTTCTTC.

This clonotype was detected many times. The CDR3, as DNA: TGTGCCAGCAGCTTACTCAGGGGAAGGGATACGCAGTATTTT. Protein sequence: CASSLLRGRDTQYF. The V call is TRBV7-2, the J call TRBJ2-3; tentative D call: TRBD1 (6 bases). The CDR3 length is 14 residues. From germline, CDR1 is SGHTA and CDR2 FQGNSA. The V end lost 2 bases, the J end lost 6 bases, and 12 bases lay between the germline ends. The complete variable domain, with remaining parts taken from reference TRBV7-2 and TRBJ2-3, reads GAGVSQSPSNKVTEKGKDVELRCDPISGHTALYWYRQSLGQGLEFLIYFQGNSAPDKSGLPSDRFSAERTGGSVSTLTIQRTQQEDSAVYLCASSLLRGRDTQYFGPGTRLTVL.

The CDR3 here is CAISESRVGGYTF. DNA of the CDR3: TGTGCCATCAGTGAGTCAAGAGTTGGCGGCTACACCTTC. The V gene is TRBV10-3, the J gene TRBJ1-2, with D uncertain. The CDR3 spans 13 residues. Germline V gene sequence: CDR1 ENHRY, CDR2 SYGVKD. V gave up 0 bases and J gave up 8 bases, with 10 bases separating them.

This clonotype was detected ten times or more. The V and J genes are TRBV7-9 and TRBJ1-1; D is undetermined. Trimming took off 3 bases at V and 1 base at J, with 3 bases between the two ends. The CDR3 consists of 12 residues. CDR1 is SEHNR, CDR2 FQNEAQ, per germline (reference sequence). The CDR3 nucleotides are TGTGCCAGCAGCTTCCAGAACACTGAAGCTTTCTTT. Residues: CASSFQNTEAFF.

This clonotype was picked up many times. This chain uses TRBV3-1 with TRBJ1-4, with D unresolved. V lost 3 bases to trimming and J lost 7 bases, with 15 bases between them. Germline V lookup: CDR1 LGHDT, CDR2 YNNKEL (reference sequence). The CDR3 runs to 15 residues. CDR3 DNA: TGTGCCAGCAGCCAGAGGTCTACTCGGGGTGAAAAACTGTTTTTT. As protein: CASSQRSTRGEKLFF. Filled out from reference TRBV3-1 and TRBJ1-4, the complete variable domain reads DTAVSQTPKYLVTQMGNDKSIKCEQNLGHDTMYWYKQDSKKFLKIMFSYNNKELIINETVPNRFSPKSPDKAHLNLHINSLELGDSAVYFCASSQRSTRGEKLFFGSGTQLSVL.

This clonotype was seen ten or more times. This chain joins TRBV27 and TRBJ2-7; the D call may be TRBD1 or TRBD2 (5 bases each). Germline V gives CDR1 MNHEY, CDR2 SMNVEV (reference sequence). Trimming took off 5 bases at V and 6 bases at J, with 20 bases between the two ends. This CDR3 has 15 residues. CDR3 sequence: CASSPYTGRELEQYF. CDR3 coding DNA: TGTGCCAGCAGTCCTTACACAGGTCGGGAACTCGAGCAGTACTTC.

At least ten counts were recorded for this clonotype. The chain recombines TRBV10-3 with TRBJ1-5; no definite D call. The CDR3 length is 13 residues. Trimming removed 8 bases from V and 4 bases from J, with 12 bases in between. Germline CDR1 and CDR2: ENHRY and SYGVKD. The CDR3 coding sequence is TGTGCCATCGGGGTGACACAGAATCAGCCCCAGCATTTT. It yields the protein CAIGVTQNQPQHF.